This T cell receptor (beta chain) was sequenced for a study of blood T cells in healthy people across ages (dated by TCRdb to between 2014 and 2017). For the study in its entirety: In model experiments, template switching captured roughly one uniquely barcoded TCR beta cDNA molecule for every two T cells. To track age-related changes in TCR beta repertoire diversity, the study relied on deep sequencing normalized with unique cDNA molecular identifiers. The donors were split into four age groups: young (average 16 years), middle-aged (roughly 42), aged (approximately 59) and long-lived (about 74). To avoid experimental bias, donors of different ages were spread randomly across the sequencing lanes. Two additional independent replicas of 1 million unique cDNA reads from the same blood draw were analyzed for two donors (one aged 18 to 30 and one aged 80 or older).

Concerning this clonotype itself: Its antigen is not yet known. Per-base quality was not reported, and no clone a single base away is much larger than it.

Systemically healthy Caucasian individuals from Russia, approximately 39 in total and aged roughly 6 to 100 years, were included as donors. Each donor gave around 9.9 milliliters of peripheral blood, collected into EDTA-treated Vacutainer tubes. Ficoll-Paque density-gradient centrifugation was used to isolate PBMCs, with at least 6.5 million per sample. Total RNA was extracted from PBMCs with Trizol reagent, with at least 5 micrograms obtained per sample. Naive CD45RAhigh/CD27high T cell percentages were measured by flow cytometry on a PBMC aliquot from every donor. Library preparation used 5' RACE. Reads for this sample came from an Illumina HiSeq 2500. A second 7 to 11 cycle PCR used a sample-barcoded 5' primer and a J-beta primer mix. A unique molecular identifier was introduced onto each TCR beta cDNA molecule by a template-switch 5' adaptor carrying 12 random nucleotides. Each sample yielded at least 3 million CDR3-containing paired-end reads. All of the RNA was converted into first-strand cDNA using the Mint cDNA synthesis kit, with a TRBC-specific oligonucleotide serving as the primer. All cDNA was treated with uracil-DNA glycosylase and then went through a first 18-cycle PCR with the universal primers M1SS and BC2_uni_R. The original pipeline was this. Each sample was normalized by randomly selecting 1 million high-quality reads, each carrying a distinct molecular identifier. Reads sharing molecular identifiers were discarded rather than binned into consensus sequences. MiTCR, with a Q25 quality threshold and the strictest error-elimination algorithm, was used for CDR3 identification, clonotype clustering and error correction. A nonparametric unseen species model using Euler transformation provided a lower-bound estimate of total TCR beta diversity. TCRdb reran the public reads through fastp at Q25 and MiXCR, keeping productive beta chains. Each entry merges the rows of one CDR3 protein and shows their most common DNA and genes. The V and J calls here are based on TCRdb, not the publication. The sample contains 1.5 million to 2 million distinct CDR3 sequences, about 49% of them found a single time. The biggest ten clones account for less than 2.5% of the sample.

At the junction V is shortened by 2 bases and J by 5 bases, with 11 bases in between. Including the terminal cysteine and phenylalanine, the CDR3 comprises 14 residues. The only DNA kept is the CDR3, 42 bases in frame from the first base. Via the germline V gene (reference sequence), CDR1 is MNHEY and CDR2 SMNVEV. Results the study describes overall, beyond this receptor: As age increased, observed TCR beta diversity per million T cells dropped in a roughly linear way, and a significant reduction was already evident by age about 40. The CMV infection status of donors was not known, potentially confounding age-related changes in expanded clonotypes. Compared with the aged group, the long-lived group had more naive CD4+ T cells, fewer expanded clones and increased TCR diversity, suggesting age selection. There was a strong correlation between observed TCR beta diversity and the percentage of naive T cells measured by flow cytometry. Estimates of total diversity based on one million sequenced T cells were considered lower bounds and underestimates. Since profiling was done on bulk unsorted PBMCs, naive and antigen-experienced compartments could not be conclusively compared.

This TCR came from a woman in her thirties or forties in good health. The receptor chain draws on TRBV27 and TRBJ2-3; no D gene call is confident. Sequenced input: blood. The CDR3 protein: CASSLRRLGDTQYF. The nucleotide sequence is given as TGTGCCAGCAGTTTAAGACGGTTGGGAGATACGCAGTATTTT.